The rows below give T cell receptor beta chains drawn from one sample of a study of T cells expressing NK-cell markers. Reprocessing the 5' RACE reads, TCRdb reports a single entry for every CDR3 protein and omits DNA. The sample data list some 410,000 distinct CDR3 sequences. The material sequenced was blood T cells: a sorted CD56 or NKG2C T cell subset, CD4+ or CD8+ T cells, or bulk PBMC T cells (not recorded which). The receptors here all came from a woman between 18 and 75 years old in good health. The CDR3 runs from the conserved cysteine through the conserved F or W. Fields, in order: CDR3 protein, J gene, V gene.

CASSPRRVNTGELFF	TRBJ2-2	TRBV5-4
CASSGGNRGLASYNEQFF	TRBJ2-1	TRBV11-2
CSVSAATPYGYTF	TRBJ1-2	TRBV29-1
CASSLRLVNTEAFF	TRBJ1-1	TRBV7-2
CSVERGSGTGELFF	TRBJ2-2	TRBV29-1
CSARVAGTSGRSSYNEQFF	TRBJ2-1	TRBV20-1
CASSLDVGTGTNIQYF	TRBJ2-4	TRBV13
CASSPPIGGVSKNIQYF	TRBJ2-4	TRBV11-2
CSAQPSGSYNEQFF	TRBJ2-1	TRBV20-1
CASSFGQGWNQPQHF	TRBJ1-5	TRBV12-3/TRBV12-4
CASGPGPNNEQFF	TRBJ2-1	TRBV12-5
CASSPLRPGLAGGPHTDTQYF	TRBJ2-3	TRBV6-2/TRBV6-3
CSARELGQNIQYF	TRBJ2-4	TRBV20-1
CASSQERTGLSYEQYF	TRBJ2-7	TRBV4-3
CASNTGTGGTEAFF	TRBJ1-1	TRBV12-3/TRBV12-4
CASSPLGSLSYNEQFF	TRBJ2-1	TRBV18
CASRPRENQPQHF	TRBJ1-5	TRBV12-3/TRBV12-4
CASSLGGVDSPLHF	TRBJ1-6	TRBV11-2
CASSYSGKSSYNEQFF	TRBJ2-1	TRBV5-6
CASSGLDSSYGYTF	TRBJ1-2	TRBV6-1
CASSLGLQAGGTYNEQFF	TRBJ2-1	TRBV5-6
CASSLPGGGQGRYGYTF	TRBJ1-2	TRBV5-5
CASSWGLAGPGYEQFF	TRBJ2-1	TRBV11-2
CSARDLRGSGNTIYF	TRBJ1-3	TRBV20-1
CASSLGASGWETQYF	TRBJ2-5	TRBV12-3/TRBV12-4
CAISKTSGLTDTQYF	TRBJ2-3	TRBV10-3
CAWSGGPLPQHQPQHF	TRBJ1-5	TRBV30
CASSSTGNIQYF	TRBJ2-4	TRBV5-6
CASSLTWGDGGGYTF	TRBJ1-2	TRBV12-3/TRBV12-4
CASSQEVNRATGELFF	TRBJ2-2	TRBV4-3
CAWNIGLAGGYEQYF	TRBJ2-7	TRBV30
CASSPSGVLSDTQYF	TRBJ2-3	TRBV12-3/TRBV12-4
CASSVNRGPYNEQFF	TRBJ2-1	TRBV2
CASSLRGAEPEAFF	TRBJ1-1	TRBV5-1
CASSLSGTGFGYTF	TRBJ1-2	TRBV12-3/TRBV12-4
CASSSEGGEADTQYF	TRBJ2-3	TRBV6-1
CASSTGTAQETQYF	TRBJ2-5	TRBV12-3/TRBV12-4
CASSIDQGRETQYF	TRBJ2-5	TRBV19
CASSLQLAGRETQYF	TRBJ2-5	TRBV7-9
CASSFTAGRPYEQYF	TRBJ2-7	TRBV28
CASSLRGDYEQYF	TRBJ2-7	TRBV7-8
CAWSIAADTQYF	TRBJ2-3	TRBV30
CASSQGRDRERNTEAFF	TRBJ1-1	TRBV4-3
CASSPSAYEQYF	TRBJ2-7	TRBV11-2
CASSWDRGHEQFF	TRBJ2-1	TRBV12-3/TRBV12-4
CASSHGQKQETQYF	TRBJ2-5	TRBV14
CSARDSLWGAHYEQYF	TRBJ2-7	TRBV20-1
CSVRLLTYEQYF	TRBJ2-7	TRBV29-1
CASSFGARHTEAFF	TRBJ1-1	TRBV7-2
CATSPGDRIYNEQFF	TRBJ2-1	TRBV24-1
CASSPLGIAGAVQETQYF	TRBJ2-5	TRBV6-1
CASSLSGGGNTEAFF	TRBJ1-1	TRBV7-6
CAWTRMAGGPVNEQFF	TRBJ2-1	TRBV30
CASEVSETETQYF	TRBJ2-5	TRBV7-9
CSARRGASGTYNEQFF	TRBJ2-1	TRBV20-1